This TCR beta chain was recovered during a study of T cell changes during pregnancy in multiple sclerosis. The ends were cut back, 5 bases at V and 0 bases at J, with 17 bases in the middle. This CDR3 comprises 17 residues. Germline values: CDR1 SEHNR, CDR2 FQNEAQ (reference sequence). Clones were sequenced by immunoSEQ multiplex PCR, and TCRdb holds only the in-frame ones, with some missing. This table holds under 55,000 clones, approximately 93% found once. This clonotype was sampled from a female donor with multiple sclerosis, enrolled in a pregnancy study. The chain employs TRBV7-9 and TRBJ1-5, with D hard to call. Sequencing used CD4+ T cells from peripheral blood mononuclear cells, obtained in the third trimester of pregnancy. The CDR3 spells CASSAGLTPLSNQPQHF. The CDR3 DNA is TGTGCCAGCAGCGCGGGCCTGACCCCCCTTAGCAATCAGCCCCAGCATTTT. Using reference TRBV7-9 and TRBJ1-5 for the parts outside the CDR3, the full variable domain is DTGVSQNPRHKITKRGQNVTFRCDPISEHNRLYWYRQTLGQGPEFLTYFQNEAQLEKSRLLSDRFSAERPKGSFSTLEIQRTEQGDSAMYLCASSAGLTPLSNQPQHFGDGTRLSIL.